This T cell receptor (beta chain) emerged from a study of technical replicates of blood from a few donors (dated by TCRdb to about 2017). The receptor library was made with the immunoSEQ multiplex PCR assay. Here the immuneACCESS table is served through TCRdb, limited to in-frame sequences with V and J called. Missing clones are a known gap in these copies; in checked studies unresolved V genes cover under half, and the rest lacks a known reason. This sample is represented by under 100,000 clones; approximately 97% of them were singletons. The ten top clones hold 0.31% of the sample. This clone was seen just once. Its antigen is currently not known. No qualities accompany the bases; no much larger clone lies one base away. At the junction V is shortened by 8 bases and J by 7 bases; bases outside the gene matches: 9. The CDR3 measures 13 amino acids from cysteine to phenylalanine. Solely the CDR3 DNA is kept, with 39 bases framed from the first base. CDR1 SNHLY and CDR2 FYNNEI are derived from the germline V gene.

The sequence joins TRBV2 to TRBJ1-2; TRBD1 matches 8 bases in the middle. Sequencing used T cells isolated from PBMCs. The sequence was collected from a human donor in good health. The CDR3 reads CASQPDRGRGYTF. The sequence in DNA is TGTGCCAGCCAACCTGACAGGGGACGTGGCTACACCTTC.